The rows below give T cell receptor beta chains drawn from one sample of a study of blood T cell repertoires in COVID-19. Sequencing was performed with immunoSEQ multiplex PCR; in TCRdb, only in-frame clones are kept and a portion is missing. The sample includes approximately 220,000 clones, about 87% of them seen just once. Sample: PBMCs or T cells enriched from blood (not recorded which). The source is a young woman who had recovered from COVID-19. The CDR3 runs from the conserved cysteine through the conserved F or W. The order of the fields is V gene, J gene, clone size, D gene, CDR3 protein, CDR3 DNA. D genes are given only for firm matches. Size is omitted from some rows. Given values are once, few, many or a class for expanded clones.

v_call: TRBV7-2; j_call: TRBJ1-2; clone_size: once; d_call: TRBD1; cdr3_aa: CASSSYRTGEHGYTF; cdr3_nt: TGTGCCAGCAGCTCCTACCGGACAGGGGAGCATGGCTACACCTTC
v_call: TRBV5-1; j_call: TRBJ2-3; clone_size: -; d_call: TRBD1; cdr3_aa: CASSMTGIGTDTQYF; cdr3_nt: TGCGCCAGCAGCATGACAGGGATTGGCACAGATACGCAGTATTTT
v_call: TRBV15; j_call: TRBJ1-5; clone_size: -; d_call: -; cdr3_aa: CATRTGYLQPQHF; cdr3_nt: TGTGCCACCAGGACGGGTTATCTTCAGCCCCAGCATTTT
v_call: TRBV5-1; j_call: TRBJ1-1; clone_size: -; d_call: TRBD1; cdr3_aa: CASSLGVTGGHTEAFF; cdr3_nt: TGCGCCAGCAGCTTGGGGGTGACAGGGGGCCACACTGAAGCTTTCTTT
v_call: TRBV7-9; j_call: TRBJ1-1; clone_size: -; d_call: -; cdr3_aa: CASSLRGNEAFF; cdr3_nt: TGTGCCAGCAGCTTAAGGGGAAATGAAGCTTTCTTT
v_call: TRBV5-1; j_call: TRBJ2-4; clone_size: -; d_call: -; cdr3_aa: CASSADPGYGFQNIQYF; cdr3_nt: TGCGCCAGCAGCGCGGACCCGGGGTATGGATTTCAAAACATTCAGTACTTC
v_call: TRBV4-2; j_call: TRBJ2-7; clone_size: -; d_call: TRBD1; cdr3_aa: CASSQDRGQGGIPYEQYF; cdr3_nt: TGTGCCAGCAGCCAAGATCGGGGACAGGGCGGCATCCCCTACGAGCAGTACTTC
v_call: TRBV25-1; j_call: TRBJ2-1; clone_size: -; d_call: TRBD2; cdr3_aa: CASRDRLAGGGEQFF; cdr3_nt: TGTGCCAGCAGAGACAGACTAGCGGGGGGAGGTGAGCAGTTCTTC
v_call: TRBV9; j_call: TRBJ2-3; clone_size: -; d_call: TRBD2; cdr3_aa: CASSVGYGGAADTQYF; cdr3_nt: TGTGCCAGCAGCGTAGGTTACGGGGGGGCAGCAGATACGCAGTATTTT
v_call: TRBV5-4; j_call: TRBJ2-7; clone_size: -; d_call: TRBD1; cdr3_aa: CASSLWGQASYEQYF; cdr3_nt: TGTGCCAGCAGCTTGTGGGGACAGGCTTCCTACGAGCAGTACTTC
v_call: TRBV27; j_call: TRBJ1-2; clone_size: -; d_call: TRBD1; cdr3_aa: CASSLGYRGSGYTF; cdr3_nt: TGTGCCAGCAGTTTGGGATACAGGGGCTCTGGCTACACCTTC
v_call: TRBV6-2/TRBV6-3; j_call: TRBJ1-2; clone_size: -; d_call: TRBD1; cdr3_aa: CASSYIMGQGIYGYTF; cdr3_nt: TGTGCCAGCAGTTACATCATGGGACAGGGGATTTATGGCTACACCTTC
v_call: TRBV7-2; j_call: TRBJ1-1; clone_size: -; d_call: TRBD1; cdr3_aa: CASSNRKGTGFEAFF; cdr3_nt: TGTGCCAGCAGCAACCGGAAAGGGACAGGTTTTGAAGCTTTCTTT
v_call: TRBV7-3; j_call: TRBJ2-3; clone_size: -; d_call: -; cdr3_aa: CASSPSVLTDTQYF; cdr3_nt: TGTGCCAGCAGCCCTTCCGTCTTAACAGATACGCAGTATTTT
v_call: TRBV2; j_call: TRBJ1-5; clone_size: -; d_call: TRBD1; cdr3_aa: CASSALGQGSQPQHF; cdr3_nt: TGTGCCAGCAGTGCCCTGGGACAGGGAAGTCAGCCCCAGCATTTT
v_call: TRBV7-9; j_call: TRBJ2-2; clone_size: -; d_call: TRBD1; cdr3_aa: CASRRQGLSTGELFF; cdr3_nt: TGTGCCAGCAGGCGACAGGGTTTGTCCACCGGGGAGCTGTTTTTT
v_call: TRBV6-5; j_call: TRBJ1-1; clone_size: -; d_call: -; cdr3_aa: CASRGGIAEAFF; cdr3_nt: TGTGCCTCCCGGGGGGGGATCGCTGAAGCTTTCTTT
v_call: TRBV18; j_call: TRBJ1-1; clone_size: -; d_call: -; cdr3_aa: CASSPTQNTEAFF; cdr3_nt: TGTGCCAGCTCACCAACACAGAACACTGAAGCTTTCTTT
v_call: TRBV11-2; j_call: TRBJ1-1; clone_size: -; d_call: TRBD1; cdr3_aa: CASSLAQGARDAFF; cdr3_nt: TGTGCCAGCAGCTTAGCCCAGGGGGCACGGGATGCTTTCTTT
v_call: TRBV9; j_call: TRBJ2-2; clone_size: few; d_call: TRBD2; cdr3_aa: CASSPRGLAGTTGELFF; cdr3_nt: TGTGCCAGCAGCCCACGAGGACTAGCGGGGACCACCGGGGAGCTGTTTTTT
v_call: TRBV7-9; j_call: TRBJ2-2; clone_size: -; d_call: TRBD1; cdr3_aa: CASSLRGTGGTGELFF; cdr3_nt: TGTGCCAGCAGCTTAAGAGGGACAGGGGGCACCGGGGAGCTGTTTTTT
v_call: TRBV6-2/TRBV6-3; j_call: TRBJ1-5; clone_size: -; d_call: TRBD1; cdr3_aa: CASSSGQGYQPQHF; cdr3_nt: TGTGCCAGCAGTTCGGGACAGGGGTATCAGCCCCAGCATTTT
v_call: TRBV6-1; j_call: TRBJ1-2; clone_size: -; d_call: -; cdr3_aa: CASSELVRYGYTF; cdr3_nt: TGTGCCAGCAGTGAATTGGTGCGGTATGGCTACACCTTC
v_call: TRBV2; j_call: TRBJ2-2; clone_size: once; d_call: -; cdr3_aa: CASSFQGTGELFF; cdr3_nt: TGTGCCAGCAGTTTTCAGGGCACCGGGGAGCTGTTTTTT
v_call: TRBV11-2; j_call: TRBJ2-2; clone_size: -; d_call: TRBD1; cdr3_aa: CASRTGVGVELFF; cdr3_nt: TGTGCCAGCAGAACAGGGGTGGGGGTTGAGCTGTTTTTT
v_call: TRBV10-3; j_call: TRBJ1-6; clone_size: once; d_call: TRBD1; cdr3_aa: CAISARQGIGNSPLHF; cdr3_nt: TGTGCCATCAGTGCCCGACAGGGTATAGGTAATTCACCCCTCCACTTT
v_call: TRBV2; j_call: TRBJ2-1; clone_size: -; d_call: -; cdr3_aa: CASRGGLTSSYNEQFF; cdr3_nt: TGTGCCAGCAGGGGAGGACTAACTAGCTCCTACAATGAGCAGTTCTTC
v_call: TRBV9; j_call: TRBJ1-2; clone_size: once; d_call: TRBD1; cdr3_aa: CASSVQGANYGYTF; cdr3_nt: TGTGCCAGCAGCGTACAGGGGGCGAACTATGGCTACACCTTC
v_call: TRBV4-2; j_call: TRBJ1-1; clone_size: -; d_call: -; cdr3_aa: CASSQEWGRDTEAFF; cdr3_nt: TGTGCCAGCAGCCAAGAGTGGGGGAGGGACACTGAAGCTTTCTTT
v_call: TRBV7-3; j_call: TRBJ2-2; clone_size: -; d_call: -; cdr3_aa: CASSLYTGELFF; cdr3_nt: TGTGCCAGCAGCCTATACACCGGGGAGCTGTTTTTT
v_call: TRBV18; j_call: TRBJ2-1; clone_size: -; d_call: -; cdr3_aa: CASSPSTNSYNEQFF; cdr3_nt: TGTGCCAGCTCACCATCAACAAACTCCTACAATGAGCAGTTCTTC
v_call: TRBV7-9; j_call: TRBJ2-7; clone_size: -; d_call: -; cdr3_aa: CASSLGLHRDPHEQYF; cdr3_nt: TGTGCCAGCAGCTTAGGCCTTCACAGGGATCCCCACGAGCAGTACTTC
v_call: TRBV12-3/TRBV12-4; j_call: TRBJ1-1; clone_size: once; d_call: -; cdr3_aa: CASSLRSEAFF; cdr3_nt: TGTGCCAGCAGTTTGAGAAGTGAGGCTTTCTTT
v_call: TRBV19; j_call: TRBJ1-5; clone_size: -; d_call: TRBD1; cdr3_aa: CASSPQGAGNQPQHF; cdr3_nt: TGTGCCAGTAGTCCACAGGGGGCTGGCAATCAGCCCCAGCATTTT
v_call: TRBV19; j_call: TRBJ1-1; clone_size: -; d_call: -; cdr3_aa: CASHRLSNTEAFF; cdr3_nt: TGTGCCAGTCACAGGTTATCGAACACTGAAGCTTTCTTT
v_call: TRBV4-2; j_call: TRBJ1-5; clone_size: few; d_call: -; cdr3_aa: CASSQEGQDQPQHF; cdr3_nt: TGTGCCAGCAGCCAAGAGGGTCAGGATCAGCCCCAGCATTTT
v_call: TRBV11-2; j_call: TRBJ1-6; clone_size: -; d_call: -; cdr3_aa: CASSSWGPTKRQPLHF; cdr3_nt: TGTGCCAGCAGCTCTTGGGGCCCCACAAAAAGACAACCCCTCCACTTT
v_call: TRBV4-1; j_call: TRBJ1-5; clone_size: -; d_call: -; cdr3_aa: CASSQEVQGDQPQHF; cdr3_nt: TGCGCCAGCAGCCAAGAGGTGCAGGGCGATCAGCCCCAGCATTTT
v_call: TRBV19; j_call: TRBJ1-2; clone_size: -; d_call: -; cdr3_aa: CASSISPSTDNYGYTF; cdr3_nt: TGTGCCAGTAGTATTAGTCCTTCTACCGATAACTATGGCTACACCTTC
v_call: TRBV27; j_call: TRBJ2-6; clone_size: -; d_call: -; cdr3_aa: CASSPDGSSGANVLTF; cdr3_nt: TGTGCCAGCAGCCCAGACGGGAGCTCTGGGGCCAACGTCCTGACTTTC
v_call: TRBV7-9; j_call: TRBJ1-2; clone_size: -; d_call: -; cdr3_aa: CASSLAGQSGYTF; cdr3_nt: TGTGCCAGCAGCTTGGCAGGACAGAGTGGCTACACCTTC
v_call: TRBV2; j_call: TRBJ2-5; clone_size: -; d_call: -; cdr3_aa: CASSGRGRQETQYF; cdr3_nt: TGTGCCAGCAGTGGCAGGGGTAGGCAAGAGACCCAGTACTTC
v_call: TRBV5-6; j_call: TRBJ1-1; clone_size: -; d_call: -; cdr3_aa: CASSLEGWKRVTEAFF; cdr3_nt: TGTGCCAGCAGCCTGGAGGGGTGGAAAAGGGTCACTGAAGCTTTCTTT
v_call: TRBV28; j_call: TRBJ2-7; clone_size: -; d_call: TRBD1; cdr3_aa: CASRNPETGVYEQYF; cdr3_nt: TGTGCCAGCAGGAATCCTGAGACAGGGGTCTACGAGCAGTACTTC
v_call: TRBV19; j_call: TRBJ2-5; clone_size: -; d_call: TRBD1; cdr3_aa: CASSIVQGEETQYF; cdr3_nt: TGTGCCAGTAGTATAGTCCAGGGGGAAGAGACCCAGTACTTC
v_call: TRBV2; j_call: TRBJ1-5; clone_size: once; d_call: TRBD1; cdr3_aa: CASSEQGADNQPQHF; cdr3_nt: TGTGCCAGCAGTGAACAGGGGGCTGACAATCAGCCCCAGCATTTT